This paragraph covers one TCR beta chain sequence. The CDR3 totals 14 residues. Germline CDR1 SGHTA, CDR2 FQGNSA. V was clipped by 4 bases and J by 6 bases; unmatched bases: 6. Per the original data handling: Reference gene primer amplification in the assay estimated nucleated cell counts. Measured with immunoSEQ multiplex PCR; TCRdb has only the in-frame clones, and not every one. V and J calls and clone size are copied from that table; D and trimming were computed from the DNA. In the table there are approximately 160,000 clones, around 90% of which are singletons. The sample is drawn from a study of blood T cell repertoires in COVID-19. Across the study: PBMCs, B-cell-depleted T cells, or T cells were the source of the cDNA or gDNA that made up the material.

What was sequenced was peripheral blood. This receptor was taken from a man aged 55 to 69 with active or convalescent COVID-19. The chain uses TRBV7-2 and TRBJ2-7, with 10 bases lining up with TRBD2. The CDR3 nucleotides read TGTGCCAGCAGCTGGGGAGCGGGGGGGCTCGAGCAGTACTTC. The encoded protein is CASSWGAGGLEQYF.